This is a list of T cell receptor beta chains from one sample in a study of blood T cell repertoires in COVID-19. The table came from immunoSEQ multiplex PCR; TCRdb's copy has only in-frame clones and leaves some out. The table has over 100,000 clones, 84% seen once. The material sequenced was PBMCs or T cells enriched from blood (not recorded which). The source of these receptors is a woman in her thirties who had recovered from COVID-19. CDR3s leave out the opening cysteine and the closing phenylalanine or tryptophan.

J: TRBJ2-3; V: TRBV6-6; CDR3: ASADFLTDTQY
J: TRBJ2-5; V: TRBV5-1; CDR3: ASSPPSQETQY
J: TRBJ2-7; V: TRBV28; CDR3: ASSRLAGISYEQY
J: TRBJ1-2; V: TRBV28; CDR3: ASSPQQGRGYT
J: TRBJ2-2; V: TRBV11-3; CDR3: ASSFRGNTGELF
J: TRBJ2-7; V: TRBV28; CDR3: ASRLTVGEQY
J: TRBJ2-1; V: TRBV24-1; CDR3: ATSDFGTGGLYNEQF
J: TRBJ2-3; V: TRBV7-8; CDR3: ASSLYGLTDTQY
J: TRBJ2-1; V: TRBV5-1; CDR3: ASSSPITRGSNEQF
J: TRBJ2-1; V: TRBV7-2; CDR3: ASSWGTSGTNEQF
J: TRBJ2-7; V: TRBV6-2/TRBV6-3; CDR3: ASSYRTSGTYEQY
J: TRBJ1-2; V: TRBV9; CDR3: ASSVAGQGYGYT
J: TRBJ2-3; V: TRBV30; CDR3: AWSLAGTSFTDTQY
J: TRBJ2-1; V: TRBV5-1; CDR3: ASTPSGVHNEQF
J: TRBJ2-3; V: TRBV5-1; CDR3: ASSSTGTSGTDTQY
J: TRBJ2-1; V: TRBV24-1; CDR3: ATSDHSPSQGRNEQF
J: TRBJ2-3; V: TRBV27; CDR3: ASSPAQGTGGTQY
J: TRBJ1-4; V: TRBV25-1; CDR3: ASSEPSGGSEKLF
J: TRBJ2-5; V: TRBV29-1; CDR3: SVDEGTVETQY
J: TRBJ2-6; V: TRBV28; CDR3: ASTLRAGGVSGANVLT
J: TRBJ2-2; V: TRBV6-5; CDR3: ASNKGQLNTGELF
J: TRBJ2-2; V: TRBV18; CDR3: ASSLMTGPNTGELF
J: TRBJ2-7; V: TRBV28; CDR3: ASSLPSVNTMYEQY
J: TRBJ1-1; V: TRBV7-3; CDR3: ASSLEGVGAEAF
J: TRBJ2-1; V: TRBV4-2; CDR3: ASSSRTSGREQF
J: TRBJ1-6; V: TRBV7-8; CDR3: ASSVTDRDSPLH
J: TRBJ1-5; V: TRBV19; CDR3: ASSPDSSRQPQH
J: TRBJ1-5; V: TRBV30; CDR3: AWSVSGTGFQPQH
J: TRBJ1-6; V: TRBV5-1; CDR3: ASSWGTRGSPLH
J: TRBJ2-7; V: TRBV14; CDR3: ASRAMGTSGIGEQY
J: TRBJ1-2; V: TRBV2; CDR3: ASSPKGVTGTYGYT
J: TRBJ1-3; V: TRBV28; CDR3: ASSLSPGSTGNTIY
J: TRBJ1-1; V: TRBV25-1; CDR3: ASSESLQNTEAF
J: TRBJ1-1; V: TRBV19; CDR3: ASSFLGGEAF
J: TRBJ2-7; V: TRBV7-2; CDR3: ASSLTSGYEQY
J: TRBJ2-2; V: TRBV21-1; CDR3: ASSKACGRVTTGELF
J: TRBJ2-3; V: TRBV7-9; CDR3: ASSFIVERQTDTQY
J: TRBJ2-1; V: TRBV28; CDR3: ASSLAGGRYNEQF
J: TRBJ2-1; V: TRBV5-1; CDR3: ASSPDGHLTGTGSFSYNEQF
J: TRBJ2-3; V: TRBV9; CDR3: ASSSWGGSTDTQY
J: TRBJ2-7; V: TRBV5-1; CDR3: ASTPLAGGSYEQY
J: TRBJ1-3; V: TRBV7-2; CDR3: ASSPNPNRKSSGNTIY
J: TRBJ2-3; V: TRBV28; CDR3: ASSPLRRTDTQY
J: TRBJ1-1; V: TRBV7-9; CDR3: ASSKTGDNTEAF
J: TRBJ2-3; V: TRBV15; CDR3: ATSRDRRPVGTSSADTQY
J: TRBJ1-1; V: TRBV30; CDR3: AWSVLVVSAF
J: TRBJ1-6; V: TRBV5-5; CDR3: ASSFFLQKNSPLH
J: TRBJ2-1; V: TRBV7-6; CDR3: ASSQREGRNNEQF
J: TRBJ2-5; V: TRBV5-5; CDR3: ASSLASRETQY
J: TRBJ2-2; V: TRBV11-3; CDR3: ASSSPTLAGGGELF
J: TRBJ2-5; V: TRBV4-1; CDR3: ASSQGTSGRVGSETQY
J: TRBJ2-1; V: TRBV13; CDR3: ASSPRDSYNEQF
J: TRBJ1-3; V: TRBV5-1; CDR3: ASSRRQGPGNTIY
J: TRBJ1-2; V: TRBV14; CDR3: ASSQLTGGFGYT